Below are 3 T cell receptor beta chains sequenced from a single sample in a study of beta chain features in type 1 diabetes. Findings of the study overall: Researchers report that Type 1 diabetes patients had moderately but significantly shorter TCRB CDR3s across all four CD4+ subsets.

No antigen has been assigned to these receptors. TCRB transcripts that were expressed got sequenced, as all of the isolated RNA had been reverse transcribed. TCRdb's table, derived via immunoSEQ multiplex PCR, lists solely in-frame clones and lacks some. The sample lists about 120,000 clones; 16% were seen once. Source material: central memory CD4+ T cells from blood. Receptor source: a man aged 30 to 45 with type 1 diabetes.

This chain connects TRBV11-2 to TRBJ2-2; 9 positions match TRBD1. After removal of 5 bases from V and 4 bases from J, the junction contained 8 bases not matched to a gene. The length of the CDR3 is 16 residues. Per the germline V gene, CDR1 is SGHAT and CDR2 is FQNNGV. CDR3 protein: CASSGRDRDGTGELFF. The CDR3 DNA reads as TGTGCCAGCAGCGGCCGGGACAGGGACGGCACCGGGGAGCTGTTTTTT.

V usage is TRBV5-4 and J usage is TRBJ2-1, with 8 bases that match TRBD1. The CDR3 is 16 residues long. V lost 4 bases, J lost 4 bases, and 10 bases stayed unmatched. Germline loops: CDR1 SGHNT, CDR2 YYREEE (reference sequence). This chain's CDR3 is CASSPDPDREYNEQFF. In nucleotides, the CDR3 is TGTGCCAGCAGCCCCGACCCGGACAGGGAATACAATGAGCAGTTCTTC.

This clone was counted a few times. The rearrangement uses TRBV7-2 and TRBJ2-7; D is uncertain. Germline loops: CDR1 SGHTA, CDR2 FQGNSA. V was clipped by 0 bases and J by 5 bases, with 11 bases between them. The CDR3 extends over 14 amino acids. DNA of the CDR3: TGTGCCAGCAGCTTAGCCAGAAGGTCTCACGAGCAGTACTTC. Its protein product is CASSLARRSHEQYF.